Below, one T cell receptor (beta chain) is given with its context. The target antigen is unknown. The sample is drawn from a study of vaccination and CD4 T cells after COVID-19. Treatment defined: roughly nine-day PBMC culture with coronavirus spike peptide pools or control peptides (ViraFEST assay). Sequence data for DNA of cultured CD4+ T cells were generated by the Oncomine TCR Beta short-read assay. Each CDR3 protein gets one entry after TCRdb re-called the PCR reads with MiXCR. The sample consists of over 25,000 distinct CDR3 sequences, about 60% of them appearing once. V shed 1 base, J shed 3 bases, and the junction held 1 base outside the gene matches. The CDR3 runs to 15 residues. Germline CDR1 is KGHSH and CDR2 is LQKENI.

Sequencing used CD4+ T cells from blood, cultured in vitro, obtained after SARS-CoV-2 vaccination. The genes are TRBV18 and TRBJ1-3, with 9 nucleotides matching TRBD1. This clonotype was obtained from a human donor who received a COVID-19 vaccine. This CDR3 is CASSPRDRDGNTIYF. CDR3 nucleotides: TGTGCCAGCTCACCACGGGACAGGGATGGAAACACCATATATTTT.